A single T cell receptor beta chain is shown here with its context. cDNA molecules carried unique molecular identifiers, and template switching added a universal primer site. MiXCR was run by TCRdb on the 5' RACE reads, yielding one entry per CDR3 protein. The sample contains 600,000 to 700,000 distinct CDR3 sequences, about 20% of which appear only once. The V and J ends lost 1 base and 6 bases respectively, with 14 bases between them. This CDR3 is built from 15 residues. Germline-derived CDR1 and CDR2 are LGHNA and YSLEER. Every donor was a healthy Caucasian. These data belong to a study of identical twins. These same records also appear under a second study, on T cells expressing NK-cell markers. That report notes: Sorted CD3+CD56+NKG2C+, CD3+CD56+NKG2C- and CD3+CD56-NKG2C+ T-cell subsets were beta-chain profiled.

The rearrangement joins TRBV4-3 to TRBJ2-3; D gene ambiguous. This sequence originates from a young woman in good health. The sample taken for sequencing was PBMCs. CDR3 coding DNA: TGCGCCAGCAGCCAAGCCCGGGTTCGACGGGATACGCAGTATTTT. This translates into CASSQARVRRDTQYF.